Below, one TCR beta chain is given with its context. These data are taken from a study of blood T cell repertoires in COVID-19. About the study: COVID-19 samples from acute and convalescent phases originated in the United States, Italy and Spain. In each case, the material was cDNA or gDNA derived from T cells, B-cell-depleted T cells, or PBMCs.

Trimming removed 7 bases from V and 3 bases from J; junction bases left unmatched: 11. This CDR3 is built from 15 residues. Germline CDR1 reads MNHNY; CDR2 reads SVGAGI (reference sequence). Original handling: The assay estimated nucleated cells by amplifying reference gene primers. Sequencing used immunoSEQ multiplex PCR; TCRdb keeps in-frame clones, though not all of them. Clone size and V and J calls were adopted from that table, with D and trimming inferred from the DNA. The table has roughly 150,000 clones, over 75% seen once. This receptor was identified in a woman aged 40-49 years with acute or convalescent COVID-19. The sequenced material came from peripheral blood. This rearrangement joins TRBV6-6 to TRBJ2-7, with 8 bases aligning to TRBD2. This CDR3 reads CASTPVAAGVYEQYF. The CDR3 DNA sequence: TGTGCCAGCACCCCAGTGGCAGCGGGAGTCTACGAGCAGTACTTC.